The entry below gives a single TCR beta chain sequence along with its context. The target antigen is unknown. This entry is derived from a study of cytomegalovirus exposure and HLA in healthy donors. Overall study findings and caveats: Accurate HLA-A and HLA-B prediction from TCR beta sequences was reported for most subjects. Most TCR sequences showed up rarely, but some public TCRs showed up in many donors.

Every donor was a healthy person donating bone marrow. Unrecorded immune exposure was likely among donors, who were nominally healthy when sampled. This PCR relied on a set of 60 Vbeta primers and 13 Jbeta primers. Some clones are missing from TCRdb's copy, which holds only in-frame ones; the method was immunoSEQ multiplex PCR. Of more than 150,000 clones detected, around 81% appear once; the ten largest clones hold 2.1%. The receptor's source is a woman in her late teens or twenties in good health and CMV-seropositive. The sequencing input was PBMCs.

CDR3 sequence (DNA): TGTGCCAGCAGCCCAGAGGGGACAGGGCTGGGCACTGAAGCTTTCTTT. Protein: CASSPEGTGLGTEAFF. V usage is TRBV4-2 and J usage is TRBJ1-1; TRBD1 aligns across 9 bases. This CDR3 comprises 16 residues. V was pared by 4 bases and J by 4 bases, with 10 bases of the junction left unmatched. The germline V gene has CDR1 LGHNA and CDR2 YNFKEQ.